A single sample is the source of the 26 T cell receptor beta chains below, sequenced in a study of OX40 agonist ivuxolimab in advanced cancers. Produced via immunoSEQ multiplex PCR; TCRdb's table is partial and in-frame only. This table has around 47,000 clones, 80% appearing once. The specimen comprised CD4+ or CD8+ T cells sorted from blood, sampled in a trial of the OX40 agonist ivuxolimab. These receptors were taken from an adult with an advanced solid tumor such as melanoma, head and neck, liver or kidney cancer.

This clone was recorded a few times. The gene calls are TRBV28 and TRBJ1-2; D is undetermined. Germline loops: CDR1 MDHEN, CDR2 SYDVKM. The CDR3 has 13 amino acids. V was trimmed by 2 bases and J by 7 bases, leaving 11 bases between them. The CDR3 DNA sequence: TGTGCCAGCAGTTTAGGCAGCGGTCGTGGCTACACCTTC. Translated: CASSLGSGRGYTF.

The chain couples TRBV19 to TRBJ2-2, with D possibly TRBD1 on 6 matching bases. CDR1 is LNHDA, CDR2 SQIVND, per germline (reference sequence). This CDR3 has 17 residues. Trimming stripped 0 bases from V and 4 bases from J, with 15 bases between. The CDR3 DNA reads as TGTGCCAGTAGTATAGAGGGACACACCCGTACCACCGGGGAGCTGTTTTTT. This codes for CASSIEGHTRTTGELFF.

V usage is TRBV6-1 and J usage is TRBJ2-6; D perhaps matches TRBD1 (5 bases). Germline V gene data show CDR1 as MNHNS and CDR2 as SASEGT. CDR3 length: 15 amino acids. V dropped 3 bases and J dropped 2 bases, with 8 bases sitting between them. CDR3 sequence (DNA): TGTGCCAGCAGTGACCGACAGACTGGGGCCAACGTCCTGACTTTC. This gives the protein CASSDRQTGANVLTF.

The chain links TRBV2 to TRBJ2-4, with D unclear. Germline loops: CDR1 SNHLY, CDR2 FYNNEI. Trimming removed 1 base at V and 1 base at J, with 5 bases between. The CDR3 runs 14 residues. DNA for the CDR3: TGTGCCAGCAGTGAAGGCTTGGCCAAAAACATTCAGTACTTC. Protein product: CASSEGLAKNIQYF.

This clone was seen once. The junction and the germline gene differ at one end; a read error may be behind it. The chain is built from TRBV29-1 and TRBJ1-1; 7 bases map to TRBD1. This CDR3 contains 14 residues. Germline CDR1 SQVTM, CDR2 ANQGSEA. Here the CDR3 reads CSVEATGINTEAFF. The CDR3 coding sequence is TGCAGCGTGGAAGCGACAGGGATAAACACTGAAGCTTTCTTT.

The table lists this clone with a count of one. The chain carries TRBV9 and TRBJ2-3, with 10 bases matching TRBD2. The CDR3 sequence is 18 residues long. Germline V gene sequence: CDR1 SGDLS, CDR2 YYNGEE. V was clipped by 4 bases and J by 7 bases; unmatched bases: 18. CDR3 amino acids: CASSLLSGRTRTAHTQYF. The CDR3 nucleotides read TGTGCCAGCAGCCTACTTAGCGGGAGGACTCGCACTGCCCATACGCAGTATTTT.

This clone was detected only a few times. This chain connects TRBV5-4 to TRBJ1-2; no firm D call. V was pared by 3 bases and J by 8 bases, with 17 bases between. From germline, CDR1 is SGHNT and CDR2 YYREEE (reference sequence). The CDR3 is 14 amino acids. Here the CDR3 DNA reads TGTGCCAGCAGCTCAGCTACGGGCCCAAGGGGCTACACCTTC. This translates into CASSSATGPRGYTF. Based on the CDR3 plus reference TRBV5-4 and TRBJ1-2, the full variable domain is ETGVTQSPTHLIKTRGQQVTLRCSSQSGHNTVSWYQQALGQGPQFIFQYYREEENGRGNFPPRFSGLQFPNYSSELNVNALELDDSALYLCASSSATGPRGYTFGSGTRLTVV.

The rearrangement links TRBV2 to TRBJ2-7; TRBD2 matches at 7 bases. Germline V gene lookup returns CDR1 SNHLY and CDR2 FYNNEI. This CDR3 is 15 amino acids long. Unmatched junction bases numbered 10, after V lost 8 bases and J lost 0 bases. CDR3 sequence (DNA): TGTGCCAGCGCCCCCCGGGGGGTCTTCTCCTACGAGCAGTACTTC. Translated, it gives CASAPRGVFSYEQYF.

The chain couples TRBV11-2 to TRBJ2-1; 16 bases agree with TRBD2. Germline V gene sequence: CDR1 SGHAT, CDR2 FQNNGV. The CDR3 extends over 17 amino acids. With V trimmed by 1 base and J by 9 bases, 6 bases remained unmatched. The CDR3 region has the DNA TGTGCCAGCAGCTTAGTTCCCGGGACTAGCGGGAGGGGTGAGCAGTTCTTC. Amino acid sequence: CASSLVPGTSGRGEQFF.

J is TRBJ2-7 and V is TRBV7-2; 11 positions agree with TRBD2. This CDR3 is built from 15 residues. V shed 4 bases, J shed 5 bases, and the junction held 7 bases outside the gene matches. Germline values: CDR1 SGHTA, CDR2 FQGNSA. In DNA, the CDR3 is TGTGCCAGCAGCTCGCGGACTAGCGGGTCCGACGAGCAGTACTTC. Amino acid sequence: CASSSRTSGSDEQYF. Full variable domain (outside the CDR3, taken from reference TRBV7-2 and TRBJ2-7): GAGVSQSPSNKVTEKGKDVELRCDPISGHTALYWYRQSLGQGLEFLIYFQGNSAPDKSGLPSDRFSAERTGGSVSTLTIQRTQQEDSAVYLCASSSRTSGSDEQYFGPGTRLTVT.

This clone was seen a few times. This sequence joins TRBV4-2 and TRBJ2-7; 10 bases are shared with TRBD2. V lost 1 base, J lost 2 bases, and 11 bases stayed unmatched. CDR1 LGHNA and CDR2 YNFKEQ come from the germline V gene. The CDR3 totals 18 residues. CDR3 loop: CASSQGVTSGPLTYEQYF. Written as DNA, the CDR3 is TGTGCCAGCAGCCAAGGAGTGACTAGCGGGCCCCTCACCTACGAGCAGTACTTC.

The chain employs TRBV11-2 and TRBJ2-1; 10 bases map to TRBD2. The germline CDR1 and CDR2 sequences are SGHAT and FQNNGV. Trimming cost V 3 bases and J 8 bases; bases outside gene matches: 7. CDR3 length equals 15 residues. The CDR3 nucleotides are TGTGCCAGCAGCTTCATCAGCGGGAGGGCCGATGAGCAGTTCTTC. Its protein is CASSFISGRADEQFF.

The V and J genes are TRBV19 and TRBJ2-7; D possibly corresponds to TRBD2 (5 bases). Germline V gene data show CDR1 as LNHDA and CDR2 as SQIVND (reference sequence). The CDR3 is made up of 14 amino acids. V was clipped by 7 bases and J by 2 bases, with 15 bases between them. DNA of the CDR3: TGTGCCAGTATTAGATCGGGGTACCCCTACGAGCAGTACTTC. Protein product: CASIRSGYPYEQYF.

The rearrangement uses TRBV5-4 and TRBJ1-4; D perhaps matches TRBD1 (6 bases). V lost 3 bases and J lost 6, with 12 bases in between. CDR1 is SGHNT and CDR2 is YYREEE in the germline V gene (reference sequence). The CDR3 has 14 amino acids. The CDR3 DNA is TGTGCCAGCAGCTCAGGACAGTCTGATGAAAAACTGTTTTTT. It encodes CASSSGQSDEKLFF.

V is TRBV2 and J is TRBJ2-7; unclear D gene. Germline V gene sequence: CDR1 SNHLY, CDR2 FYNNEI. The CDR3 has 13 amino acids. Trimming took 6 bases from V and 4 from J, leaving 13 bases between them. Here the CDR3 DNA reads TGTGCCAGCAGCCCTAATTTAATTTACGAGCAGTACTTC. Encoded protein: CASSPNLIYEQYF.

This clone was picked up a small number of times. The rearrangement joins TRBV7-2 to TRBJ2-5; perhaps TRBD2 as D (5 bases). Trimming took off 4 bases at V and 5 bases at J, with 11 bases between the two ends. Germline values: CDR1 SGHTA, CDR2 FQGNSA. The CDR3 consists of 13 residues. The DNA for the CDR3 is TGTGCCAGCAGCTATTCTAGCATCGAGACCCAGTACTTC. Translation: CASSYSSIETQYF.

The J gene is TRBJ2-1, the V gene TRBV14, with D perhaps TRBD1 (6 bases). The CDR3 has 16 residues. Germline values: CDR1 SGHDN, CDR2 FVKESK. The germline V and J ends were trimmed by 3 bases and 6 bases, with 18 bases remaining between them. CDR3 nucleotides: TGTGCCAGCAGCCACGACCTACAGGGAAGTGGCAATGAGCAGTTCTTC. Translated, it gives CASSHDLQGSGNEQFF.

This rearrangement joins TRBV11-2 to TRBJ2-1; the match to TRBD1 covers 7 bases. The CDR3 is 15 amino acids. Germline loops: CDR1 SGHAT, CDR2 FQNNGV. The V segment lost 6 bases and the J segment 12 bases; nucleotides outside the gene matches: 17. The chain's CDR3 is CASRRPGQRFSGQFF. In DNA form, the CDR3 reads TGTGCCAGCAGGAGACCGGGACAGCGCTTTAGTGGGCAGTTCTTC.

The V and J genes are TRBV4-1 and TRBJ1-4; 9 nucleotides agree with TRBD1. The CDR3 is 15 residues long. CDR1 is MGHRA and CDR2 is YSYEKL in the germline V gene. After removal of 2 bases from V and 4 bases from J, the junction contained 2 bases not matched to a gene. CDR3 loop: CASSQQGQGNEKLFF. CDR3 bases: TGCGCCAGCAGCCAACAGGGACAGGGTAATGAAAAACTGTTTTTT.

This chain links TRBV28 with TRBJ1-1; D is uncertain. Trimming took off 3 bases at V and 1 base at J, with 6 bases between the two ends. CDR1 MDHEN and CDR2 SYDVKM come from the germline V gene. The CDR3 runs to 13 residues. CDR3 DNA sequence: TGTGCCAGCAGTTTTCCGGGGAACACTGAAGCTTTCTTT. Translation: CASSFPGNTEAFF.

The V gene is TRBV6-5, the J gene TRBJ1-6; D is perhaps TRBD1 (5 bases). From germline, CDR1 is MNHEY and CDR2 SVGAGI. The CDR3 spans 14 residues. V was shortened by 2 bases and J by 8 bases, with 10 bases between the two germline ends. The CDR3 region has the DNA TGTGCCAGCAGTTACAGGGGAAGAGATTCACCCCTCCACTTT. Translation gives CASSYRGRDSPLHF.

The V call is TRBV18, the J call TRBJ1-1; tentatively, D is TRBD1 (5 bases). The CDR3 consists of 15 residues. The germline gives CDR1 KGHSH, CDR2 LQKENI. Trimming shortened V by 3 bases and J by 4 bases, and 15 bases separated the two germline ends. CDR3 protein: CASSPLDQGSTEAFF. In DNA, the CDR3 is TGTGCCAGCTCACCCTTGGATCAGGGTTCCACTGAAGCTTTCTTT. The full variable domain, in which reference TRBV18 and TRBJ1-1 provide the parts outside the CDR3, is NAGVMQNPRHLVRRRGQEARLRCSPMKGHSHVYWYRQLPEEGLKFMVYLQKENIIDESGMPKERFSAEFPKEGPSILRIQQVVRGDSAAYFCASSPLDQGSTEAFFGQGTRLTVV.

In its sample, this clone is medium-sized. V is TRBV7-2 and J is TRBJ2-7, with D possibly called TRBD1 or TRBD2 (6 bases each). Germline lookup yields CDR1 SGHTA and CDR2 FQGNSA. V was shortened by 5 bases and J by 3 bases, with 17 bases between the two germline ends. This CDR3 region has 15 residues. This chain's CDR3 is CASSAPSGARYEQYF. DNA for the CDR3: TGTGCCAGCAGCGCCCCATCGGGGGCCCGCTACGAGCAGTACTTC.

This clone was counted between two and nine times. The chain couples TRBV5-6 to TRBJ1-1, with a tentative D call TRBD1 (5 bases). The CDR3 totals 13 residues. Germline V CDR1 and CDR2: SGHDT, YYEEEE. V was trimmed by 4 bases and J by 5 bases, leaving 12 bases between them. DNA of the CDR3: TGTGCCAGCAGCCTCAGGGTGGGGACTGAAGCTTTCTTT. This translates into CASSLRVGTEAFF.

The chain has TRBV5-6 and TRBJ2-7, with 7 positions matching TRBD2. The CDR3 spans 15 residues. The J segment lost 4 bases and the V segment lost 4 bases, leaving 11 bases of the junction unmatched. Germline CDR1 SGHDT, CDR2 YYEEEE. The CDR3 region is CASSPVGGSAYEQYF. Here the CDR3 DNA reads TGTGCCAGCAGCCCCGTCGGGGGGAGTGCATACGAGCAGTACTTC.

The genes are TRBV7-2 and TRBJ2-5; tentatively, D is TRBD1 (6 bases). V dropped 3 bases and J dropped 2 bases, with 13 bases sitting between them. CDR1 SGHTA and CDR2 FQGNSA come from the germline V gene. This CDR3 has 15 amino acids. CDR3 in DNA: TGTGCCAGCAGCTTTTCGGGACAATTTCAAGAGACCCAGTACTTC. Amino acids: CASSFSGQFQETQYF.